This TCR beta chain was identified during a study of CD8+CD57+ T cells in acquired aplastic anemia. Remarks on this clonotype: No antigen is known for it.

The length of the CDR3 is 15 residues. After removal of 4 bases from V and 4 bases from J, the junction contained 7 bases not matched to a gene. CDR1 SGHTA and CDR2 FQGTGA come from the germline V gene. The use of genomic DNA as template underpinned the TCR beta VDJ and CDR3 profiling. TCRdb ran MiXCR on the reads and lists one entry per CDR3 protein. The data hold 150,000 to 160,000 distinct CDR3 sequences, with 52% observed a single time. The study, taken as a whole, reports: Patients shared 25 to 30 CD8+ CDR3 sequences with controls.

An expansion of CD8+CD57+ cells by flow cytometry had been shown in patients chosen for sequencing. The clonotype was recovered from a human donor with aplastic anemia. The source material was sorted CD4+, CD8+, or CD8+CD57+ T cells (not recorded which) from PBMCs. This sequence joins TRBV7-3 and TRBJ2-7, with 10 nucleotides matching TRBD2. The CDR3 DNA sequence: TGTGCCAGCAGCTCCCTAGCGGGAGAGGGTTACGAGCAGTACTTC. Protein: CASSSLAGEGYEQYF.